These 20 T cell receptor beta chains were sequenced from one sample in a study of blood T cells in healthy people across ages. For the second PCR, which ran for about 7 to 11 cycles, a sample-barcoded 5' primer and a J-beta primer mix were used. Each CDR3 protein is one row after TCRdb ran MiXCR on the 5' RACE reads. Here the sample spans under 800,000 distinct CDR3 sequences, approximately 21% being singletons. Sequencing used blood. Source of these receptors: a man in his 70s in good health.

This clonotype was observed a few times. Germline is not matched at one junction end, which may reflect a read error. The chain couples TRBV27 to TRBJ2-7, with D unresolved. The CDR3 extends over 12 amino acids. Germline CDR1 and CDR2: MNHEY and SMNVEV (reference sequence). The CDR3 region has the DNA TGTGCCTGCAGTTATACTCCCTACGAGCAGTACTTC. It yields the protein CACSYTPYEQYF.

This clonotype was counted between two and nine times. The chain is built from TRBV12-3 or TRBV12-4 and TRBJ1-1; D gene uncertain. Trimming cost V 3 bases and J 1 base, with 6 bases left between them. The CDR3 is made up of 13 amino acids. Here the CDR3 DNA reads TGTGCCAGCAGTTTTAGTGAGAACACTGAAGCTTTCTTT. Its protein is CASSFSENTEAFF.

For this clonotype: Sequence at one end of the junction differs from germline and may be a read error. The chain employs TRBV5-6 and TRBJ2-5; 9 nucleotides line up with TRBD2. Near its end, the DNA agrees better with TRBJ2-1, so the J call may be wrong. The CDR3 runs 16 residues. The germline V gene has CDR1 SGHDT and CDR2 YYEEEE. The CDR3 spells CANSLYGTSFNDEQFF. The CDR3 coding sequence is TGTGCCAACAGCCTCTACGGGACTAGCTTCAATGATGAGCAGTTCTTC.

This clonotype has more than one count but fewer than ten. The CDR3 bases are TGTGCCAGCACCCTTGGGGGGCAGTTCGGGACCCAGTACTTC. Its translation is CASTLGGQFGTQYF. The chain couples TRBV28 to TRBJ2-5, with D perhaps matching TRBD1 or TRBD2 (6 bases each). Trimming removed 7 bases from V and 7 bases from J, with 19 bases in between. The CDR3 is 14 residues long. Germline V CDR1 and CDR2: MDHEN, SYDVKM.

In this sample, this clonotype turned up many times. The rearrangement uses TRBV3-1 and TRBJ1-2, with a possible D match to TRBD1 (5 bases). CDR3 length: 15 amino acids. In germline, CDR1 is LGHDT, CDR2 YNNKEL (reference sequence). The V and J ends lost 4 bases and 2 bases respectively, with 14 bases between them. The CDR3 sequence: CASSPWGFGNYGYTF. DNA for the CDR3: TGTGCCAGCAGCCCTTGGGGGTTTGGAAACTATGGCTACACCTTC.

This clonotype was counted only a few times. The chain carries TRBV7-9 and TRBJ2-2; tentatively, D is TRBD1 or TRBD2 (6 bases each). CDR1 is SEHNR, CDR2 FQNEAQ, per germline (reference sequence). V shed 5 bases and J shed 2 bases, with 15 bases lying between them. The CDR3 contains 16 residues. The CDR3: CASSLVGGINTGELFF. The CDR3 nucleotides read TGTGCCAGCAGCCTCGTGGGGGGCATTAACACCGGGGAGCTGTTTTTT.

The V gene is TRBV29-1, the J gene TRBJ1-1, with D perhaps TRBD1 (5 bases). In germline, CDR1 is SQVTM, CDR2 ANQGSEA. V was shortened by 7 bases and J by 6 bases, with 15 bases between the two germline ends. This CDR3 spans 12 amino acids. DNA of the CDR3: TGCAGCGGCGGACAAGCCGGGTCTGAAGCTTTCTTT. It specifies CSGGQAGSEAFF.

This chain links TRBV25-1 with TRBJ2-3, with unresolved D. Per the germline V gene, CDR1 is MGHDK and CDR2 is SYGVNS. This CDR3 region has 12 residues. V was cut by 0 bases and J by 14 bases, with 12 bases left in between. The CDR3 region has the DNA TGTGCCAGCAGTGAATATCAAGGCGAGGTGTATTTT. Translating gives CASSEYQGEVYF.

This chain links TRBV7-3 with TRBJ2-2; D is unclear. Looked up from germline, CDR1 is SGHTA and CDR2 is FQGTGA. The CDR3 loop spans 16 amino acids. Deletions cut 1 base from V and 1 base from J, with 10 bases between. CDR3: CASSLMSRGNTGELFF. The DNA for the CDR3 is TGTGCCAGCAGCTTAATGAGTCGAGGGAACACCGGGGAGCTGTTTTTT.

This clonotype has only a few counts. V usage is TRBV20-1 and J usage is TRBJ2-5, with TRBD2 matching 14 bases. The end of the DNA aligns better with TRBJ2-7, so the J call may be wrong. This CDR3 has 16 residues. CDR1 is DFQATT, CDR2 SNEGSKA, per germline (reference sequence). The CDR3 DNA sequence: TGCAGTGCAACCGGGACTAGCGGGAGTATCTCCTACGAGCAGTACTTC. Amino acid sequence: CSATGTSGSISYEQYF.

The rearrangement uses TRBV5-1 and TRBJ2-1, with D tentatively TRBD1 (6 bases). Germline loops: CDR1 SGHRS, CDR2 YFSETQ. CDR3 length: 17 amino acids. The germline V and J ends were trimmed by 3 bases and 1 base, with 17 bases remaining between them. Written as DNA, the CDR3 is TGCGCCAGCAGCTCAAGTGCAGGGGTTCTGTCCTACAATGAGCAGTTCTTC. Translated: CASSSSAGVLSYNEQFF.

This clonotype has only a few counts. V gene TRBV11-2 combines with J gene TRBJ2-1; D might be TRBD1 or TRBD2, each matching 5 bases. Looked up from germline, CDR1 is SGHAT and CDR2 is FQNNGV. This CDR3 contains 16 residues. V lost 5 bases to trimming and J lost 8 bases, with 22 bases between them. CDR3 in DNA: TGTGCCAGCAGCGTAAGCCGGGACCCTGAAAGCGATGAGCAGTTCTTC. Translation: CASSVSRDPESDEQFF.

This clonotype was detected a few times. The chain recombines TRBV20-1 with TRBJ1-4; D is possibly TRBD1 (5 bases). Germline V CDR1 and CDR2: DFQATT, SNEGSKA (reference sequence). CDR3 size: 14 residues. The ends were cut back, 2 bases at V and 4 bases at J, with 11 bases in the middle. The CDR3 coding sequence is TGCAGTGCTAGAAGTGCAGGGCGTAATGAAAAACTGTTTTTT. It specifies CSARSAGRNEKLFF.

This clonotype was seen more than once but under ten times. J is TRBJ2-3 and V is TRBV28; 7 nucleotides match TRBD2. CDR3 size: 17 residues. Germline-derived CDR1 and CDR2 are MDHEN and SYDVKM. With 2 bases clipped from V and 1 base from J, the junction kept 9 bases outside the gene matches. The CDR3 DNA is TGTGCCAGCAGTTTAAGGGCTAGCGGAACTCGCACAGATACGCAGTATTTT. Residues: CASSLRASGTRTDTQYF.

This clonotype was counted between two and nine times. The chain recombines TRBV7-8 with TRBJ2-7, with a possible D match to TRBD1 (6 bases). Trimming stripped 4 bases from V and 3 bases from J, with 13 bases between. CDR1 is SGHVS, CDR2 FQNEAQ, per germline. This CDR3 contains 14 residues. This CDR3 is CASSSLDRIYEQYF. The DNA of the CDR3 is TGTGCCAGCAGCTCCCTTGACAGGATCTACGAGCAGTACTTC.

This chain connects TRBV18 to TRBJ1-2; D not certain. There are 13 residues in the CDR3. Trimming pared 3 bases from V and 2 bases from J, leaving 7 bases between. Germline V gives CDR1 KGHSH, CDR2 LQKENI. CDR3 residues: CASSPAENYGYTF. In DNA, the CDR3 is TGTGCCAGCTCACCGGCAGAAAACTATGGCTACACCTTC.

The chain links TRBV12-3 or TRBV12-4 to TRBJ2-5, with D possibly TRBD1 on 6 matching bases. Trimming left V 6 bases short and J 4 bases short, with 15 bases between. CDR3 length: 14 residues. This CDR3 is CASSADRSVETQYF. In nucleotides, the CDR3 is TGTGCCAGCAGCGCAGACAGGAGCGTAGAGACCCAGTACTTC.

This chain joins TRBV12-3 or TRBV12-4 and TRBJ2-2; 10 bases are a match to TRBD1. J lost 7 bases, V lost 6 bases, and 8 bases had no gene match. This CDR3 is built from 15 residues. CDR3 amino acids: CASSLDRGQVGELFF. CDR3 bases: TGTGCCAGCAGCCTTGACAGGGGGCAGGTCGGGGAGCTGTTTTTT.

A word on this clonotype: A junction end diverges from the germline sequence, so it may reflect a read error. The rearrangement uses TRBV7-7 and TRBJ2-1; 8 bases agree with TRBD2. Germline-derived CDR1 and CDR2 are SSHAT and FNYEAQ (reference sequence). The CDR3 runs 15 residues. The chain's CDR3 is CASSLVGREGTEQFF. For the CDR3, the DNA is TGTGCTAGCAGCTTAGTTGGACGGGAGGGAACTGAGCAGTTCTTC.

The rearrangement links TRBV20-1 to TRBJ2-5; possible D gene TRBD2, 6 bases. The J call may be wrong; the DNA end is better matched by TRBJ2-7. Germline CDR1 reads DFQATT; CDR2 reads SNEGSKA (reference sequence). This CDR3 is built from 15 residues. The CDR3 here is CSARDVAEGPYEQYF. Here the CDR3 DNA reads TGCAGTGCTAGAGATGTAGCGGAGGGCCCTTACGAGCAGTACTTC.